Detailed here is one T cell receptor beta chain. No antigen is known for it. The assay was immunoSEQ multiplex PCR, and TCRdb's table has in-frame clones only and misses some. The repertoire consists of about 150,000 clones, with 85% to 95% occurring once and the leading ten covering approximately 2.1%. The CDR3 is made up of 16 amino acids. Germline V CDR1 and CDR2: SGHRS, YFSETQ. V dropped 0 bases and J dropped 4; count of bases not matched to a gene: 6. The data belong to a study of T cell responses to AZD1222 COVID-19 vaccine. Study-wide results and caveats: Only a handful of AZD1222 recipients, six or seven in all, had baseline seropositivity. It should be noted that donors were predominantly white British and more often female, and clonal diversity was possibly underestimated. In all cases, repertoires were sampled only after the peak T cell response. Spike-wide coverage was observed for vaccine-associated CD4 TCRs, with dominant responses at 160-218 and 743-854.

This TCR was recovered from an adult in good health. The sample in question was peripheral blood, obtained on day 0 of AZD1222 vaccination. V usage is TRBV5-1 and J usage is TRBJ1-1, with 10 bases lining up with TRBD1. CDR3 loop: CASSLGDRGLGTEAFF. CDR3 coding DNA: TGCGCCAGCAGCTTGGGTGACAGGGGGCTGGGCACTGAAGCTTTCTTT.